This T cell receptor beta chain was sequenced for a study of blood T cell repertoires in COVID-19. CDR3 length equals 15 residues. Deletions cut 4 bases from V and 0 bases from J, with 10 bases between. CDR1 is SEHNR and CDR2 is FQNEAQ in the germline V gene (reference sequence). In its sample, this clone was seen once. Assay used: immunoSEQ multiplex PCR; TCRdb lists only in-frame clones, some missing. The table lists approximately 250,000 clones, over 80% of them singletons. The receptor was isolated from a human donor in a cohort sampled during active COVID-19. The chain combines TRBV7-9 with TRBJ2-1; a weak D match, TRBD1 (6 bases). Sequencing used peripheral blood. The CDR3 sequence: CASSSGQGSYNEQFF. In nucleotides, the CDR3 is TGTGCCAGCAGCTCGGGACAAGGCTCCTACAATGAGCAGTTCTTC.